The 14 T cell receptor beta chains below come from one sample, sequenced in a study of neurological immune-mediated disorders. TCRdb called the 5' RACE reads again in MiXCR, with one record for every CDR3 protein. The sample contains fewer than 90,000 distinct CDR3 sequences, around 5.2% of which appear only once. The sequenced material came from PBMCs. These receptors were taken from a man aged 18 to 30 with multiple sclerosis.

This clonotype was counted at least ten times. The J gene is TRBJ2-1, the V gene TRBV28, with 7 nucleotides matching TRBD2. The CDR3 contains 15 residues. V gave up 2 bases and J gave up 2 bases; unmatched junction bases: 3. In germline, CDR1 is MDHEN, CDR2 SYDVKM. CDR3 bases: TGTGCCAGCAGTTTAAGCGGGGACCCCTACAATGAGCAGTTCTTC. Translation: CASSLSGDPYNEQFF.

There are many counts of this clonotype. As DNA, the CDR3 is TGTGCCAGCAGCTTGGGGACTAGTTACACCGGGGAGCTGTTTTTT. This sequence encodes CASSLGTSYTGELFF. The rearrangement uses TRBV7-3 and TRBJ2-2, with 8 positions matching TRBD2. J was trimmed by 3 bases and V by 3 bases; bases with no gene match: 3. CDR3 length: 15 amino acids. The germline V gene encodes CDR1 SGHTA and CDR2 FQGTGA.

This clonotype was recorded many times. V usage is TRBV15 and J usage is TRBJ2-1; the D gene is possibly TRBD2 (5 bases). The germline V gene has CDR1 LNHNV and CDR2 YYDKDF (reference sequence). V lost 1 base and J lost 10, with 8 bases in between. The CDR3 is 12 residues long. CDR3 residues: CATSRARGEQFF. The CDR3 nucleotides are TGTGCCACCAGCAGAGCCCGAGGGGAGCAGTTCTTC.

This clonotype has at least ten counts. V is TRBV10-3 and J is TRBJ1-3, with 9 bases aligning to TRBD1. J was trimmed by 1 base and V by 6 bases; bases with no gene match: 13. From germline, CDR1 is ENHRY and CDR2 SYGVKD. CDR3 length: 18 residues. CDR3 protein: CAIRPGQGKSASGNTIYF. Written as DNA, the CDR3 is TGTGCCATCAGACCGGGACAGGGAAAGAGTGCTTCTGGAAACACCATATATTTT.

This clonotype was recorded at least ten times. The chain links TRBV7-6 to TRBJ1-5, with D perhaps matching TRBD1 (5 bases). This CDR3 has 14 amino acids. In germline, CDR1 is SGHVS, CDR2 FNYEAQ. V shed 0 bases and J shed 12 bases, with 15 bases lying between them. CDR3 nucleotides: TGTGCCAGCAGCTTAGCCGGGGACGGCCAAAGCCAGCATTTT. As protein: CASSLAGDGQSQHF.

This clonotype was counted between two and nine times. One end of the junction varies from germline; a read error may be responsible. CDR3: CASSEAEVRCLNF. CDR3 bases: TGTGCCAGCAGTGAAGCGGAGGTGAGGTGTCTCAACTTT. The J gene is TRBJ1-6, the V gene TRBV6-1, with D unresolved. This CDR3 has 13 amino acids. Germline CDR1 reads MNHNS; CDR2 reads SASEGT.

This clonotype was seen ten or more times. This chain links TRBV10-3 with TRBJ2-7; unclear D gene. V lost 3 bases, J lost 3 bases, and 9 bases lay in between. The CDR3 contains 13 residues. Germline CDR1 ENHRY, CDR2 SYGVKD. CDR3 sequence reads: CAISDSLFYEQYF. In DNA, the CDR3 is TGTGCCATCAGTGACAGCCTATTCTACGAGCAGTACTTC.

This clonotype was counted many times. The chain is built from TRBV5-1 and TRBJ2-7; TRBD1 agrees at 9 bases. V gave up 1 base and J gave up 5 bases; unmatched junction bases: 4. There are 14 residues in the CDR3. Germline V lookup: CDR1 SGHRS, CDR2 YFSETQ. CDR3 in amino acids: CASSLMGQGHEQYF. In DNA, the CDR3 is TGCGCCAGCAGCTTGATGGGACAGGGCCACGAGCAGTACTTC.

In this sample, this clonotype turned up many times. The chain carries TRBV27 and TRBJ2-7, with 8 bases fitting TRBD2. This CDR3 region has 12 residues. Trimming at V came to 4 bases and at J to 6 bases, leaving 2 bases not matched to a gene. Germline CDR1 is MNHEY and CDR2 is SMNVEV (reference sequence). CDR3 nucleotides: TGTGCCAGCAGTTACCGGGAGGGCGAGCAGTACTTC. This encodes CASSYREGEQYF.

This clonotype was counted at least ten times. This sequence joins TRBV5-1 and TRBJ2-7, with 9 bases matching TRBD2. Germline CDR1 reads SGHRS; CDR2 reads YFSETQ. Trimming at V came to 0 bases and at J to 2 bases, leaving 3 bases not matched to a gene. This CDR3 is built from 15 residues. CDR3: CASSLGAGGTYEQYF. CDR3 DNA: TGCGCCAGCAGCTTGGGAGCGGGGGGAACCTACGAGCAGTACTTC.

In this sample, this clonotype turned up many times. This chain joins TRBV5-1 and TRBJ2-2; 9 nucleotides align to TRBD1. V lost 0 bases to trimming and J lost 7 bases; unmatched junction nucleotides: 4. Per germline, CDR1 SGHRS and CDR2 YFSETQ. The CDR3 runs 15 residues. The CDR3 reads CASSLGQGVFGELFF. CDR3 sequence (DNA): TGCGCCAGCAGCTTGGGACAGGGGGTTTTCGGGGAGCTGTTTTTT.

The sample holds many counts of this clonotype. J is TRBJ1-1 and V is TRBV12-3 or TRBV12-4; 7 bases match TRBD1. There are 15 residues in the CDR3. The V and J ends lost 3 bases and 11 bases, in that order; junction bases with no gene match: 15. In nucleotides, the CDR3 is TGTGCCAGCAGTTTTAGCGGGACAGCCCGTCGGGAGGCTTTCTTT. Amino acids: CASSFSGTARREAFF.

This clonotype was found a few times. This may stem from a read error, because a much larger clone lies one nucleotide away. The genes are TRBV20-1 and TRBJ2-5; D is perhaps TRBD1 (6 bases). Per the germline V gene, CDR1 is DFQATT and CDR2 is SNEGSKA (reference sequence). The CDR3 has 12 residues. Trimming cost V 7 bases and J 5 bases, with 14 bases left between them. The CDR3 bases are TGCAGTGGGGGGCGGAAAGGCGAGACCCAGTACTTC. Protein: CSGGRKGETQYF.

CDR3 nucleotide sequence: TGTGCCACCAGTGACGAGGACAGGCCCCAAGAGCAGTACTTC. It encodes CATSDEDRPQEQYF. The chain joins TRBV24-1 to TRBJ2-7; 7 bases line up with TRBD1. Germline assignment: CDR1 KGHDR and CDR2 SFDVKD. The length of the CDR3 is 14 residues. The ends lost 4 bases at V and 7 bases at J; junction bases unmatched: 9.